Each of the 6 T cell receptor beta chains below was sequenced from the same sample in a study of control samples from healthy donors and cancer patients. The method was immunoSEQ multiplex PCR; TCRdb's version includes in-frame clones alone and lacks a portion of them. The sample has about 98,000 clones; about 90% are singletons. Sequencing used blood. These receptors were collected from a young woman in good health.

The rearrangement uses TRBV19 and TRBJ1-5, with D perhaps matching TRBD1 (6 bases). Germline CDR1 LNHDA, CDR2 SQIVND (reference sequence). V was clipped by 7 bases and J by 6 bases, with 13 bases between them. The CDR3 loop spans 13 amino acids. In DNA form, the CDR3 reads TGTGCCAGTACCGAGGGGGGGGTTCAGCCCCAGCATTTT. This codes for CASTEGGVQPQHF.

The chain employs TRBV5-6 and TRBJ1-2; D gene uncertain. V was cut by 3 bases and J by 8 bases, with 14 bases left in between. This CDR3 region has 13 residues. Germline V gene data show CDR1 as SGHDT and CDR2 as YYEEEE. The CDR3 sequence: CASSWSVRGGYTF. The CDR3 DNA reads TGTGCCAGCAGCTGGTCCGTTCGCGGGGGCTACACCTTC.

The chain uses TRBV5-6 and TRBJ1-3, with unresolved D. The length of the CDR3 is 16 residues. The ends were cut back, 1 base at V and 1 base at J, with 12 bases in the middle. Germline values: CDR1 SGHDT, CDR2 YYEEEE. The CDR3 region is CASSLKRIISGNTIYF. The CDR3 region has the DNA TGTGCCAGCAGCTTGAAGAGAATCATTTCTGGAAACACCATATATTTT.

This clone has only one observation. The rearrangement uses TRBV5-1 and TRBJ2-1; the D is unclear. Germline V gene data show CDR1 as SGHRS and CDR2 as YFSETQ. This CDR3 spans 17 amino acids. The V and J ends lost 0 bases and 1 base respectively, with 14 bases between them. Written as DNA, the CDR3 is TGCGCCAGCAGCTTGGCAGGAAGCCTTAGGTCCTACAATGAGCAGTTCTTC. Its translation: CASSLAGSLRSYNEQFF.

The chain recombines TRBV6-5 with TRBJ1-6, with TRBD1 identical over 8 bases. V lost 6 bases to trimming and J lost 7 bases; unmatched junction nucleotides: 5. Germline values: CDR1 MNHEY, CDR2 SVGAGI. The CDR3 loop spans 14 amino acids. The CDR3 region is CASSLDRGNSPLHF. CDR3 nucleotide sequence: TGTGCCAGCAGCCTAGACAGGGGAAATTCACCCCTCCACTTT.

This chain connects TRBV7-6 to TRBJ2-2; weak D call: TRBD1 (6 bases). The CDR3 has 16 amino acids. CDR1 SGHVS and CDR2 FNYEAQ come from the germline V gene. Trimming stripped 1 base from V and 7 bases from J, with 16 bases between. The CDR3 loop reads CASSLVAGVKDGELFF. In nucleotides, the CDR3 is TGTGCCAGCAGCTTAGTCGCAGGGGTAAAGGACGGGGAGCTGTTTTTT.